The next 23 T cell receptor beta chains were all read from a single sample in a study of response to subunit inactivated influenza vaccine. TCRdb called the RT-PCR reads again in MiXCR, with one record for every CDR3 protein. The sample consists of more than 450,000 distinct CDR3 sequences, about an eighth of them appearing once. The source was PBMCs from blood, collected on the day of vaccination. The source of these receptors is a man aged 50-60 years who received an inactivated influenza vaccine.

This clonotype was counted ten times or more. The chain links TRBV7-8 to TRBJ2-5, with 8 bases identical to TRBD2. The CDR3 contains 16 residues. CDR1 is SGHVS and CDR2 is FQNEAQ in the germline V gene. V lost 1 base and J lost 4; bases outside the gene matches: 8. CDR3 loop: CASSLVSSGVGETQYF. The CDR3, as DNA: TGTGCCAGCAGCTTAGTCAGTAGCGGGGTGGGAGAGACCCAGTACTTC.

The J gene is TRBJ2-3, the V gene TRBV4-2, with D perhaps being TRBD1 or TRBD2 (6 bases each). The CDR3 has 15 amino acids. V lost 4 bases, J lost 1 base, and 12 bases lay in between. The germline V gene has CDR1 LGHNA and CDR2 YNFKEQ. The CDR3 region has the DNA TGTGCCAGCAGCCCCGGGGGCTTTGGCACAGATACGCAGTATTTT. Translated: CASSPGGFGTDTQYF.

The rearrangement joins TRBV5-1 to TRBJ1-1, with TRBD1 as a possible D gene (6 bases). Trimming shortened V by 4 bases and J by 8 bases, and 18 bases separated the two germline ends. Germline assignment: CDR1 SGHRS and CDR2 YFSETQ. This CDR3 spans 14 amino acids. Here the CDR3 DNA reads TGCGCCAGCAGCCAAAGTTATGCCGGACAGGAAGCTTTCTTT. Translated, it gives CASSQSYAGQEAFF.

The chain recombines TRBV4-1 with TRBJ1-1; D remains ambiguous. The V gene's germline CDR1 is MGHRA and CDR2 YSYEKL. The CDR3 runs to 18 residues. V lost 1 base, J lost 0 bases, and 18 bases lay in between. The CDR3 DNA follows: TGCGCCAGCAGCCAAGGGTTTGTGGGCCTAACATTGAACACTGAAGCTTTCTTT. It translates to CASSQGFVGLTLNTEAFF.

CDR3 DNA sequence: TGTGCCAGCAGCCACACCGACAGCTCTGGGGCCAACGTCCTGACTTTC. Translation: CASSHTDSSGANVLTF. The chain combines TRBV3-1 with TRBJ2-6, with TRBD1 as a possible D gene (5 bases). Germline V gene sequence: CDR1 LGHDT, CDR2 YNNKEL (reference sequence). The V end lost 3 bases, the J end lost 0 bases, and 9 bases lay between the germline ends. The CDR3 consists of 16 residues.

This clonotype was detected only a few times. This chain uses TRBV18 with TRBJ2-3, with no clear D. This CDR3 has 15 amino acids. V gave up 0 bases and J gave up 1 base, with 8 bases separating them. Germline assignment: CDR1 KGHSH and CDR2 LQKENI. CDR3 residues: CASSPPSWGTDTQYF. The CDR3 region has the DNA TGTGCCAGCTCACCACCGTCCTGGGGCACAGATACGCAGTATTTT.

V is TRBV11-2 and J is TRBJ2-1; D is possibly TRBD1 (5 bases). This CDR3 spans 14 amino acids. Germline-derived CDR1 and CDR2 are SGHAT and FQNNGV. Trimming removed 5 bases from V and 3 bases from J, with 11 bases in between. CDR3 DNA: TGTGCCAGCAGCAAATGGACAAACTACAATGAGCAGTTCTTC. Translated, it gives CASSKWTNYNEQFF.

V and J are TRBV29-1 and TRBJ1-1; D is unclear. The CDR3 extends over 13 amino acids. The V and J ends lost 0 bases and 4 bases respectively, with 9 bases between them. The germline V gene encodes CDR1 SQVTM and CDR2 ANQGSEA. DNA of the CDR3: TGCAGCGTTGAAGAAGGGTTAAGCACTGAAGCTTTCTTT. Translating it yields CSVEEGLSTEAFF. The full variable domain, completed using reference TRBV29-1 and TRBJ1-1, is SAVISQKPSRDICQRGTSLTIQCQVDSQVTMMFWYRQQPGQSLTLIATANQGSEATYESGFVIDKFPISRPNLTFSTLTVSNMSPEDSSIYLCSVEEGLSTEAFFGQGTRLTVV.

The chain couples TRBV27 to TRBJ2-2; TRBD2 is a possible D gene (5 bases). Germline values: CDR1 MNHEY, CDR2 SMNVEV (reference sequence). The CDR3 sequence is 13 residues long. Trimming stripped 4 bases from V and 5 bases from J, with 8 bases between. The CDR3 here is CASSSDFTGELFF. CDR3 bases: TGTGCCAGCAGTTCGGACTTTACCGGGGAGCTGTTTTTT.

With regard to this clonotype: At one boundary the junction diverges from the germline segment, which might be a read error. This sequence joins TRBV7-2 and TRBJ2-3; 9 nucleotides align to TRBD2. The CDR3 is made up of 16 amino acids. Germline CDR1 is SGHTA and CDR2 is FQGNSA. CDR3 bases: TGTGCCAGCAGCTTAGTCGGTAGCGGGGGAGCAGATACGCACTATTTT. Translation: CASSLVGSGGADTHYF.

This clonotype showed up many times. For the CDR3, the DNA is TGTGCCAGCAGCTTGGGGGTAGGAGATACGCAGTATTTT. Amino acid sequence: CASSLGVGDTQYF. The chain is built from TRBV7-2 and TRBJ2-3; D tentatively fits TRBD1 or TRBD2 (5 bases each). The length of the CDR3 is 13 residues. Germline CDR1 SGHTA, CDR2 FQGNSA. The V and J ends lost 3 bases and 5 bases respectively, with 9 bases between them.

This clonotype occurred a few times. The genes are TRBV5-1 and TRBJ2-7, with D possibly being TRBD1 or TRBD2 (5 bases each). The CDR3 totals 13 residues. V lost 4 bases to trimming and J lost 3 bases, with 11 bases between them. Germline CDR1 is SGHRS and CDR2 is YFSETQ. CDR3 loop: CASSLGDVYEQYF. Here the CDR3 DNA reads TGCGCCAGCAGCCTGGGGGACGTCTACGAGCAGTACTTC.

The chain links TRBV29-1 to TRBJ2-2, with D perhaps matching TRBD1 or TRBD2 (6 bases each). Germline V lookup: CDR1 SQVTM, CDR2 ANQGSEA. The CDR3 has 14 residues. The V end lost 7 bases, the J end lost 4 bases, and 16 bases lay between the germline ends. CDR3 protein: CSAGGTGITGELFF. DNA for the CDR3: TGCAGCGCCGGGGGTACAGGGATCACCGGGGAGCTGTTTTTT.

The chain combines TRBV29-1 with TRBJ2-7; D is ambiguous. This CDR3 has 14 amino acids. The germline CDR1 and CDR2 sequences are SQVTM and ANQGSEA. Trimming pared 5 bases from V and 1 base from J, leaving 15 bases between. The CDR3 nucleotides are TGCAGCGTTCCCGCTGGCCGCGCGTCCTACGAGCAGTACTTC. As protein: CSVPAGRASYEQYF.

This rearrangement joins TRBV20-1 to TRBJ2-7, with a possible D match to TRBD1 (5 bases). Germline CDR1 and CDR2: DFQATT and SNEGSKA (reference sequence). This CDR3 has 13 residues. V lost 2 bases to trimming and J lost 4 bases, with 12 bases between them. The CDR3 reads CSARQGLRYEQYF. The CDR3 coding sequence is TGCAGTGCTAGACAGGGTCTTCGTTACGAGCAGTACTTC.

The sample holds a few counts of this clonotype. V usage is TRBV5-5 and J usage is TRBJ2-7, with unresolved D. The germline CDR1 and CDR2 sequences are SGHKS and YYEKEE (reference sequence). V lost 4 bases to trimming and J lost 2 bases, with 16 bases between them. This CDR3 has 15 residues. CDR3 DNA sequence: TGTGCCAGCAGCCCGGCTGGGGTTCCAACCTACGAGCAGTACTTC. This gives the protein CASSPAGVPTYEQYF. Combining the CDR3 with reference TRBV5-5 and TRBJ2-7 gives the whole variable domain DAGVTQSPTHLIKTRGQQVTLRCSPISGHKSVSWYQQVLGQGPQFIFQYYEKEERGRGNFPDRFSARQFPNYSSELNVNALLLGDSALYLCASSPAGVPTYEQYFGPGTRLTVT.

The V gene is TRBV7-2, the J gene TRBJ2-1, with 11 positions matching TRBD2. The CDR3 has 18 residues. V shed 0 bases and J 4 bases; nucleotides not matched to a gene: 8. CDR1 and CDR2 from the germline V gene are SGHTA and FQGNSA. The CDR3 protein is CASSLATSGLAVYNEQFF. The CDR3 DNA is TGTGCCAGCAGCTTAGCAACATCGGGACTAGCGGTTTACAATGAGCAGTTCTTC.

The chain recombines TRBV6-2 or TRBV6-3 with TRBJ2-7; D is unresolved. The CDR3 has 15 residues. V was trimmed by 5 bases and J by 4 bases, leaving 18 bases between them. Germline V gene lookup returns CDR1 MNHEY and CDR2 SVGEGT. In nucleotides, the CDR3 is TGTGCCAGCAGTGACCGGCGTGGGATATCGTACGAGCAGTACTTC. It translates to CASSDRRGISYEQYF.

The chain recombines TRBV7-9 with TRBJ2-7; TRBD1 is a possible D gene (5 bases). Germline CDR1 reads SEHNR; CDR2 reads FQNEAQ (reference sequence). The CDR3 is 15 residues long. V gave up 3 bases and J gave up 3 bases, with 15 bases separating them. Written as DNA, the CDR3 is TGTGCCAGCAGCTTGGCATGGGGCAGGGACTACGAGCAGTACTTC. This translates into CASSLAWGRDYEQYF.

Ten or more counts support this clonotype. The chain joins TRBV5-1 to TRBJ1-6; no definite D call. Germline CDR1 reads SGHRS; CDR2 reads YFSETQ. The germline V and J ends were trimmed by 0 bases and 7 bases, with 11 bases remaining between them. The CDR3 extends over 15 amino acids. The CDR3 DNA follows: TGCGCCAGCAGCTTGGATGTTGGCAGCAATTCACCCCTCCACTTT. It encodes CASSLDVGSNSPLHF.

This sequence joins TRBV9 and TRBJ2-7, with a tentative D call TRBD2 (5 bases). The germline CDR1 and CDR2 sequences are SGDLS and YYNGEE. V was clipped by 4 bases and J by 3 bases, with 11 bases between them. CDR3 length: 13 residues. CDR3 sequence reads: CASSTGEGYEQYF. The DNA for the CDR3 is TGTGCCAGCAGCACCGGAGAGGGCTACGAGCAGTACTTC.

This clonotype was observed a few times. This chain uses TRBV12-3 or TRBV12-4 with TRBJ2-3, with 10 bases fitting TRBD2. There are 16 residues in the CDR3. The trim removed 5 bases at V and 4 bases at J, leaving 9 bases unmatched. The CDR3 loop is CASSAPGLALPDTQYF. The DNA for the CDR3 is TGTGCCAGCAGTGCGCCGGGACTAGCGCTGCCAGATACGCAGTATTTT.

This clonotype was observed a handful of times. This sequence joins TRBV11-2 and TRBJ2-7; 10 positions match TRBD2. CDR1 SGHAT and CDR2 FQNNGV come from the germline V gene. V shed 4 bases and J 7 bases; nucleotides not matched to a gene: 10. The CDR3 totals 15 residues. The CDR3 sequence is CASSYHGLAGDEQYF. As DNA, the CDR3 is TGTGCCAGCAGCTACCATGGCCTAGCGGGGGATGAGCAGTACTTC.